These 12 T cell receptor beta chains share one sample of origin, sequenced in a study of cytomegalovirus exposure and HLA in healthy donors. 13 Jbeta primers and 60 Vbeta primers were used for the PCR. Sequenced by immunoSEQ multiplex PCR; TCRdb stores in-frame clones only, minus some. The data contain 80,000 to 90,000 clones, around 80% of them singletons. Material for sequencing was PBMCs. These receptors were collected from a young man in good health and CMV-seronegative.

For the CDR3, the DNA is TGCGCCAGCAGCTTACGGGACAGGGGGTCAGAGACCCAGTACTTC. As protein: CASSLRDRGSETQYF. The chain links TRBV4-1 to TRBJ2-5; 11 nucleotides match TRBD1. V dropped 5 bases and J dropped 4; count of bases not matched to a gene: 6. CDR3 size: 15 residues. Looked up from germline, CDR1 is MGHRA and CDR2 is YSYEKL.

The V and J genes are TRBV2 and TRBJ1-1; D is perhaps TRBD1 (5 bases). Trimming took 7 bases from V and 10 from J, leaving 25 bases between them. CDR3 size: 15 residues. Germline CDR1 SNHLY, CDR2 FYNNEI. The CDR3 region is CASKGARVISLPAFF. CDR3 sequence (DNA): TGTGCCAGCAAAGGGGCCAGGGTAATCTCCTTGCCAGCTTTCTTT. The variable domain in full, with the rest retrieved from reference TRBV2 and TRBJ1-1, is EPEVTQTPSHQVTQMGQEVILRCVPISNHLYFYWYRQILGQKVEFLVSFYNNEISEKSEIFDDQFSVERPDGSNFTLKIRSTKLEDSAMYFCASKGARVISLPAFFGQGTRLTVV.

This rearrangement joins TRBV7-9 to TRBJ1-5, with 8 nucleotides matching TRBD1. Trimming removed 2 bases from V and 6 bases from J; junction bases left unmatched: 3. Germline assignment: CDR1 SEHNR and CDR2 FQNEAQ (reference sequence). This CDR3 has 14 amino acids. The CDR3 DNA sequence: TGTGCCAGCAGCTTACAGGGGGCTGGTCAGCCCCAGCATTTT. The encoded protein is CASSLQGAGQPQHF.

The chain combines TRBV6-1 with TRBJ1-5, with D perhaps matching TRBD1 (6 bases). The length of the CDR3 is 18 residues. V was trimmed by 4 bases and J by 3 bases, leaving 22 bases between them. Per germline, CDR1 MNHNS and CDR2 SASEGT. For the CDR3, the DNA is TGTGCCAGCAGTGGATATGGACAGTTACTGCGCCCCAATCAGCCCCAGCATTTT. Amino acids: CASSGYGQLLRPNQPQHF.

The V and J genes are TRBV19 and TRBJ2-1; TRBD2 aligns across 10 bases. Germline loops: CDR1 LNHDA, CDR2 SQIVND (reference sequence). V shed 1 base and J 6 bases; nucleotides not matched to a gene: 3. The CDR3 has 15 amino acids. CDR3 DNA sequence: TGTGCCAGTAGTATAGCCAGGACTAGCGGCAATGAGCAGTTCTTC. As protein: CASSIARTSGNEQFF.

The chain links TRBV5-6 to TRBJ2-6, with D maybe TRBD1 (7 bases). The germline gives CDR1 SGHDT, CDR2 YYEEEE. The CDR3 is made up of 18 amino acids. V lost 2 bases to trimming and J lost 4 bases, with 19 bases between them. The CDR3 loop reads CASSFGQGGSGGANVLTF. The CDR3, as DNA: TGTGCCAGCAGCTTCGGTCAGGGGGGCAGTGGAGGGGCCAACGTCCTGACTTTC. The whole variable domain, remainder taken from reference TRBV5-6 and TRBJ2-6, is DAGVTQSPTHLIKTRGQQVTLRCSPKSGHDTVSWYQQALGQGPQFIFQYYEEEERQRGNFPDRFSGHQFPNYSSELNVNALLLGDSALYLCASSFGQGGSGGANVLTFGAGSRLTVL.

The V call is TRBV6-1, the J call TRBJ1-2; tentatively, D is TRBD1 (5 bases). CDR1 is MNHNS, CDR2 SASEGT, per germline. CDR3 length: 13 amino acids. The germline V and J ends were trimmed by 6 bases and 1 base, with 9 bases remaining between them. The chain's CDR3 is CASRVTVNYGYTF. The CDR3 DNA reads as TGTGCCAGCAGGGTGACAGTTAACTATGGCTACACCTTC.

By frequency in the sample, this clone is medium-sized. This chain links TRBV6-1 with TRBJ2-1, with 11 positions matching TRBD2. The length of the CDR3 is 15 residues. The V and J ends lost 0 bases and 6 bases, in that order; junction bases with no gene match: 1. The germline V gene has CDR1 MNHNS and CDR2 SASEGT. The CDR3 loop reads CASSEASGGANEQFF. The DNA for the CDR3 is TGTGCCAGCAGTGAAGCTAGCGGGGGGGCCAATGAGCAGTTCTTC.

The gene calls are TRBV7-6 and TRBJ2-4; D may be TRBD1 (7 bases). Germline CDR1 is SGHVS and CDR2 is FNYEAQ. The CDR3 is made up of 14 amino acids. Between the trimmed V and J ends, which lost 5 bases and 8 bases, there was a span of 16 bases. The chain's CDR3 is CASSPGGFADIQYF. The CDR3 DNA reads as TGTGCCAGCAGCCCAGGGGGGTTCGCAGACATTCAGTACTTC.

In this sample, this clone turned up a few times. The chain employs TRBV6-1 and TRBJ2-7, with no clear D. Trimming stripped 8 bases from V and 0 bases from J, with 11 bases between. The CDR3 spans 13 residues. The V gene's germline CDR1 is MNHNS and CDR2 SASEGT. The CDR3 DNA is TGTGCCAGCGACTCTCTTGACTCCTACGAGCAGTACTTC. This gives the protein CASDSLDSYEQYF.

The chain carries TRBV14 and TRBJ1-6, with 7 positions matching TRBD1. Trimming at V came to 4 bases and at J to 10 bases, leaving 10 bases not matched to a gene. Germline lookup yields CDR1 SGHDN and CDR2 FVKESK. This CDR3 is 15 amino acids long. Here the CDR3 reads CASSRADRRWSPLHF. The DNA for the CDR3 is TGTGCCAGCAGCCGGGCGGACAGGAGATGGTCACCCCTCCACTTT.

The CDR3 nucleotides read TGCGCCAGCAGCTTGGGGCGGGACAGAGCTAACTATGGCTACACCTTC. Its protein is CASSLGRDRANYGYTF. The chain links TRBV5-1 to TRBJ1-2, with 7 bases identical to TRBD1. The CDR3 sequence is 16 residues long. J lost 0 bases, V lost 0 bases, and 5 bases had no gene match. The germline gives CDR1 SGHRS, CDR2 YFSETQ. Complete variable domain (other parts from reference TRBV5-1 and TRBJ1-2): KAGVTQTPRYLIKTRGQQVTLSCSPISGHRSVSWYQQTPGQGLQFLFEYFSETQRNKGNFPGRFSGRQFSNSRSEMNVSTLELGDSALYLCASSLGRDRANYGYTFGSGTRLTVV.